The entry below gives a single TCR beta chain sequence along with its context. The sample belongs to a study of T cells expressing NK-cell markers. TCRdb reprocessed the 5' RACE reads; each CDR3 protein has one entry and no DNA is given. This sample's clone table lists roughly 180,000 distinct CDR3 sequences. This sequence originates from a man between 18 and 69 years old in good health. The sequencing sample was made of blood T cells: a sorted CD56 or NKG2C T cell subset, CD4+ or CD8+ T cells, or bulk PBMC T cells (not recorded which).

The CDR3 spells CASSSNYGDSYF. This chain connects TRBV7-9 to TRBJ2-5. This CDR3 comprises 12 residues. In germline, CDR1 is SEHNR, CDR2 FQNEAQ (reference sequence).